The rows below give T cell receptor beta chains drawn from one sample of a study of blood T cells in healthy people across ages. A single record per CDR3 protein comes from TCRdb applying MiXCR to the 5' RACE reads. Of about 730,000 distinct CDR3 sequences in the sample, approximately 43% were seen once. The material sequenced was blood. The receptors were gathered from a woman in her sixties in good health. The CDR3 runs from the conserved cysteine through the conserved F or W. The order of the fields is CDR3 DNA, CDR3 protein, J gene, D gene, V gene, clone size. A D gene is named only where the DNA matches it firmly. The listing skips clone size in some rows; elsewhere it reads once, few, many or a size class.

TGTGCCAGCAGCCAAGGGGTACAGGGGGCGACCACCGGGGAGCTGTTTTTT	CASSQGVQGATTGELFF	TRBJ2-2	TRBD1	TRBV4-2	NA
TGTGCCTGGAGTAATCTCGATAATTCACCCCTCCACTTT	CAWSNLDNSPLHF	TRBJ1-6	NA	TRBV30	NA
TGTGCCAGCAGCTTAGACCCCAGACCCTACGAGCAGTACTTC	CASSLDPRPYEQYF	TRBJ2-7	NA	TRBV7-9	once
TGCGCCAGCAGCCAAGACCCACGGACTAGCGGGAATGTGAATGAGCAGTTCTTC	CASSQDPRTSGNVNEQFF	TRBJ2-1	TRBD2	TRBV4-3	once
TGCGCCAGCAGCTTGCCAGGGAAAACTGAAGCTTTCTTT	CASSLPGKTEAFF	TRBJ1-1	NA	TRBV5-1	NA
TGCAGTGCCCCGGACGCGGGCCGAAACGAGGAGCAGTTCTTC	CSAPDAGRNEEQFF	TRBJ2-1	NA	TRBV20-1	NA
TGTGCCAGCAGCTTTCGGGGACTGATTAGCAATCAGCCCCGGCATTTT	CASSFRGLISNQPRHF	TRBJ1-5	NA	TRBV13	NA
TGCAGTGCTAGTTCGACCGCAGGGCGCCAATTGAGGGAGCAGTACTTC	CSASSTAGRQLREQYF	TRBJ2-5	NA	TRBV20-1	NA
TGTGCCAGCAGTTTAGGGGGGCCCAACAATGAGCAGTTCTTC	CASSLGGPNNEQFF	TRBJ2-1	NA	TRBV12-3/TRBV12-4	NA
TGTGCCAGCAGTTTGCCTAGCGGGAGGCCAGAGCAGTACTTC	CASSLPSGRPEQYF	TRBJ2-7	TRBD2	TRBV28	NA
TGTGCCAGCAGTGAATTAAGGAGCGGGGGGGCCAATGAGCAGTTCTTC	CASSELRSGGANEQFF	TRBJ2-1	TRBD2	TRBV25-1	few
TGCAGCGTTGAGCGGAGGACAGCTCCCTACAATGAGCAGTTCTTC	CSVERRTAPYNEQFF	TRBJ2-1	NA	TRBV29-1	many
TGTGCCAGCAGTCCACAAGGACAGGGATTACGCGAGCAGTACTTC	CASSPQGQGLREQYF	TRBJ2-7	TRBD1	TRBV28	NA
TGTGCCAGCAGCCAAGATACAGGGGACACCGGGGAGCTGTTTTTT	CASSQDTGDTGELFF	TRBJ2-2	TRBD1	TRBV3-1	NA
TGTGTCAGCAGCTTAGCAGGCGGGGAGCAGTTCTTC	CVSSLAGGEQFF	TRBJ2-1	NA	TRBV7-9	NA
TGTGCCAGCAGCCCGGAGTCGACAGGAGAAAGCACAGATACGCAGTATTTT	CASSPESTGESTDTQYF	TRBJ2-3	NA	TRBV7-8	many
TGTGCCAGCAGTTACTCGAGTAGAGGGGGCCGTTCCTCATCCTACGAGCAGTACTTC	CASSYSSRGGRSSSYEQYF	TRBJ2-7	TRBD1	TRBV6-2/TRBV6-3	few
TGTGCCAGCAGACGCATAGCGTGGACCTCCTACAATGAGCAGTTCTTC	CASRRIAWTSYNEQFF	TRBJ2-1	NA	TRBV28	NA
TGTGCCAGCAGCCCCGGGACAGACGGGGCTGTGTACTTC	CASSPGTDGAVYF	TRBJ2-5	TRBD1	TRBV28	NA
TGCAGCGTTGAAGGAGAAGCGGGAGCAGCCTACGAGCAGTACTTC	CSVEGEAGAAYEQYF	TRBJ2-7	TRBD2	TRBV29-1	many
TGTGCCAGCAGCGCCCGGCGCCACAACTCTGGGGCCAACGTCCTGACTTTC	CASSARRHNSGANVLTF	TRBJ2-6	NA	TRBV7-3	NA
TGTGCCAGCAGCCCGGGGAACGGCCGCTACGAGCAGTACTTC	CASSPGNGRYEQYF	TRBJ2-7	NA	TRBV6-5	NA
TGTGCCAGCAGCAAAGTCCCTAGCGGGAGTCCGAATGAGCAGTTCTTC	CASSKVPSGSPNEQFF	TRBJ2-1	NA	TRBV21-1	NA
TGCGCCAGCAGCTCCTCCTTAAACATTCAGTACTTC	CASSSSLNIQYF	TRBJ2-4	NA	TRBV5-1	NA
TGTGCCATCAGCGAGACAGGGGAAGGGACTGAAGCTTTCTTT	CAISETGEGTEAFF	TRBJ1-1	TRBD1	TRBV10-3	NA
TGTGCCACTACCGGTACAGGGGATTCACCCCTCCACTTT	CATTGTGDSPLHF	TRBJ1-6	TRBD1	TRBV6-6	NA
TGTGCCAGCAGTTACGGGACAGGGGCAAGAGGGGAGACCCAGTACTTC	CASSYGTGARGETQYF	TRBJ2-5	TRBD1	TRBV6-2/TRBV6-3	NA
TGTGCCAGCAGCTTAGGAGACAGGGACTTTGAAAAACTGTTTTTT	CASSLGDRDFEKLFF	TRBJ1-4	TRBD1	TRBV7-9	NA
TGCGCCAGCAGCCAAGTACAGGAACCCTACGAGCAGTACTTC	CASSQVQEPYEQYF	TRBJ2-7	NA	TRBV4-1	NA
TGCAGTGCTAGAGTTCTAAGCGGGAGCTCCTACAATGAGCAGTACTTC	CSARVLSGSSYNEQYF	TRBJ2-7	TRBD2	TRBV20-1	NA
TGTGCCAGCAGCCAATGGACAGCCGCGGGGGAGACCCAGTACTTC	CASSQWTAAGETQYF	TRBJ2-5	NA	TRBV3-1	few
TGCGCCAACAGTGGAGCCGAGGGGGGGACCTACGAGCAGTACTTC	CANSGAEGGTYEQYF	TRBJ2-7	NA	TRBV10-1	NA
TGTGCCTGCAGCACCGTCGGACAGGGGCGAGGGAACACTGAAGCTTTCTTT	CACSTVGQGRGNTEAFF	TRBJ1-1	TRBD1	TRBV7-9	NA
TGTGCCAGCAGCGGGTATCAGGGAACCACCGGGGAGCTGTTTTTT	CASSGYQGTTGELFF	TRBJ2-2	NA	TRBV9	NA
TGCAGTGCAGCAGGGACTAGCGGCACAGATACGCAGTATTTT	CSAAGTSGTDTQYF	TRBJ2-3	TRBD2	TRBV20-1	NA
TGTGCCAGCAGTCATGACCGAAGCTCCTACGAGCAGTACTTC	CASSHDRSSYEQYF	TRBJ2-7	NA	TRBV7-6	many